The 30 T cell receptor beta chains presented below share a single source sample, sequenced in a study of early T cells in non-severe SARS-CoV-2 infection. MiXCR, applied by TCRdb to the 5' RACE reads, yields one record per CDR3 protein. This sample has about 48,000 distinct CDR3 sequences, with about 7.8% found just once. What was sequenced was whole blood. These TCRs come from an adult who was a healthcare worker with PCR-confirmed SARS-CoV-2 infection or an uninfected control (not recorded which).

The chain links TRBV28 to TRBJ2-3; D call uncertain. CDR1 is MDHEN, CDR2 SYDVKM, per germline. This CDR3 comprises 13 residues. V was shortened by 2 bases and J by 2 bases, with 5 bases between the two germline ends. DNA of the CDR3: TGTGCCAGCAGTTTAAGATACACAGATACGCAGTATTTT. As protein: CASSLRYTDTQYF.

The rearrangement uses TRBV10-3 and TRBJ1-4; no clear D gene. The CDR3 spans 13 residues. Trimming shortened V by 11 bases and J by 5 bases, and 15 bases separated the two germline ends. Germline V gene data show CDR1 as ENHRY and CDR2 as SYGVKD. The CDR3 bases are TGTGCCGCCCGAGGAGGGTACAATGAAAAACTGTTTTTT. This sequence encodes CAARGGYNEKLFF.

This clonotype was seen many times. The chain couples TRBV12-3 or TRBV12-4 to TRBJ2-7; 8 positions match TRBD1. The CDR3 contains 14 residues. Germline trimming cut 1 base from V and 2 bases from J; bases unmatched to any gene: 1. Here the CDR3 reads CASSLGTGPYEQYF. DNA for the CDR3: TGTGCCAGCAGTTTAGGGACAGGGCCCTACGAGCAGTACTTC.

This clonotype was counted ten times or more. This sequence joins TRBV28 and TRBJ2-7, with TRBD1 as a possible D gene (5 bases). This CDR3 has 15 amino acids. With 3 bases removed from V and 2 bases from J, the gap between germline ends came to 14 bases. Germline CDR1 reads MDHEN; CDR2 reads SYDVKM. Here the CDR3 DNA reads TGTGCCAGCAGTTTCCCAGGGCACCCTACCTACGAGCAGTACTTC. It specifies CASSFPGHPTYEQYF.

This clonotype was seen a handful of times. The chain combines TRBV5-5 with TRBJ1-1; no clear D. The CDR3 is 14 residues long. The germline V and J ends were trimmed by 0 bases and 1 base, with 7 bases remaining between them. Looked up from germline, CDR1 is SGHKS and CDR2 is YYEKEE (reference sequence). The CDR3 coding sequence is TGTGCCAGCAGCTTGGTCGGTTGGAACACTGAAGCTTTCTTT. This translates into CASSLVGWNTEAFF.

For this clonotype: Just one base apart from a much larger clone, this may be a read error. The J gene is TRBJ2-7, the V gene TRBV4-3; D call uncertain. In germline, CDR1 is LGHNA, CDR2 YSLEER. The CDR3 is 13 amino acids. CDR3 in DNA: TGCACCAGCAGCCAAGATCTCGGCTACGAGCAGTACTTC. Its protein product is CTSSQDLGYEQYF.

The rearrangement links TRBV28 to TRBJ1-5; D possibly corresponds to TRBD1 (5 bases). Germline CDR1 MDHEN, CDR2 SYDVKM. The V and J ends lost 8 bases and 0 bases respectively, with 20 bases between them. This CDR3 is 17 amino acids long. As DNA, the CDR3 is TGTGCCAGCTCTGGGGGACTCTCCCGCTATAGCAATCAGCCCCAGCATTTT. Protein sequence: CASSGGLSRYSNQPQHF.

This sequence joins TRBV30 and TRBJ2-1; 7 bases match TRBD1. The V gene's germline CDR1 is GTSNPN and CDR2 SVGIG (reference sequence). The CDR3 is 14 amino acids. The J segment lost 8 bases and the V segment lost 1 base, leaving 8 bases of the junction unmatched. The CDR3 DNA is TGTGCCTGGAGTGCCTTAAACAGGGGCGATGAGCAGTTCTTC. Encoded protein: CAWSALNRGDEQFF.

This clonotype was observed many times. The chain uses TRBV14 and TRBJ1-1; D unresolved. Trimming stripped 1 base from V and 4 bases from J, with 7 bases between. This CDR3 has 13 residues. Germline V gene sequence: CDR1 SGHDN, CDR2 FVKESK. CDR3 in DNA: TGTGCCAGCAGCCAAGGCCGGTTCACTGAAGCTTTCTTT. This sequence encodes CASSQGRFTEAFF.

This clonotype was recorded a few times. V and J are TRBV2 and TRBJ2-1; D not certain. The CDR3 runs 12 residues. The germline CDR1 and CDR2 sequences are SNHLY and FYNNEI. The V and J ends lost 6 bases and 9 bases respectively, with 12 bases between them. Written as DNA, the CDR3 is TGTGCCAGCAGCGTCTCCTATTTTGAGCAGTTCTTC. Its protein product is CASSVSYFEQFF.

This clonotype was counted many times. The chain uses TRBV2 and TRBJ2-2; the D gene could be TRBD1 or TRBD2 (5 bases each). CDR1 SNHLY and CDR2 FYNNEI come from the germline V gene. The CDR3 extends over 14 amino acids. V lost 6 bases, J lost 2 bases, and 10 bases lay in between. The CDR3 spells CASRGTDNTGELFF. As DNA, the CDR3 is TGTGCCAGCAGGGGGACGGATAACACCGGGGAGCTGTTTTTT. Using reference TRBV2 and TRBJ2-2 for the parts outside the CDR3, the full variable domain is EPEVTQTPSHQVTQMGQEVILRCVPISNHLYFYWYRQILGQKVEFLVSFYNNEISEKSEIFDDQFSVERPDGSNFTLKIRSTKLEDSAMYFCASRGTDNTGELFFGEGSRLTVL.

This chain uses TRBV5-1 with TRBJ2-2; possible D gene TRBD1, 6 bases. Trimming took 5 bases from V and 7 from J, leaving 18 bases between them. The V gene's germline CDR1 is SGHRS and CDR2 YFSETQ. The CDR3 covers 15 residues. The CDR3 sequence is CASRQRTVPVGELFF. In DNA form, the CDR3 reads TGCGCCAGCAGGCAAAGGACAGTGCCGGTCGGGGAGCTGTTTTTT.

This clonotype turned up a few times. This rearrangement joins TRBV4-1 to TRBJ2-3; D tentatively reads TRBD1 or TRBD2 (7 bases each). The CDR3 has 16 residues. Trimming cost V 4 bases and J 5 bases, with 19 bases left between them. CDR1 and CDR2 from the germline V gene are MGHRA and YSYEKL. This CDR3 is CASSRIQGGPGDTQYF. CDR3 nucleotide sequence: TGCGCCAGCAGCCGTATTCAGGGGGGGCCGGGAGATACGCAGTATTTT.

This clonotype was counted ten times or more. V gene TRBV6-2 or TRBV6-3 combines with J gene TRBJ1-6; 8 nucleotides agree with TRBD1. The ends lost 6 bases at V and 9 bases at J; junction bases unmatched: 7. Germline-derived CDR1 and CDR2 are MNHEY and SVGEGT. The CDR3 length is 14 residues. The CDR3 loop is CASRTQGAFSPLHF. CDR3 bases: TGTGCCAGCAGGACCCAGGGGGCGTTTTCACCCCTCCACTTT.

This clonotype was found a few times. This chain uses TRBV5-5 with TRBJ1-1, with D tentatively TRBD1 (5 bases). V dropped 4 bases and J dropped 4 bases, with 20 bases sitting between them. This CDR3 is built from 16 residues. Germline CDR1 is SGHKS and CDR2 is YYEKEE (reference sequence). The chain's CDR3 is CASSLAGAGSPTEAFF. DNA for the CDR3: TGTGCCAGCAGCCTGGCGGGAGCAGGGTCCCCCACTGAAGCTTTCTTT.

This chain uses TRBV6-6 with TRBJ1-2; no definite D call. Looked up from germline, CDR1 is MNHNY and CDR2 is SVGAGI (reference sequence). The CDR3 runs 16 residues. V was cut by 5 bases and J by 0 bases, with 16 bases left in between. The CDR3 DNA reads TGTGCCAGCAGTCTCTGGGCAGGCCCAGCTAACTATGGCTACACCTTC. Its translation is CASSLWAGPANYGYTF.

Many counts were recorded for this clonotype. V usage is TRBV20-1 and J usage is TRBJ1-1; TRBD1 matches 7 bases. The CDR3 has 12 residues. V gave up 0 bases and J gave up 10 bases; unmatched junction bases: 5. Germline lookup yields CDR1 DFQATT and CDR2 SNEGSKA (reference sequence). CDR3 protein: CSARDNRGLAFF. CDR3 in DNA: TGCAGTGCTAGAGATAACAGGGGCTTAGCTTTCTTT.

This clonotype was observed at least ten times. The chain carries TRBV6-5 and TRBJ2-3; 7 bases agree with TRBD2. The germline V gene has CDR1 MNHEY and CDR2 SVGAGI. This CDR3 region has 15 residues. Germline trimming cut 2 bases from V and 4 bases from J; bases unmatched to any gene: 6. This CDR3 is CASSYGGGLPDTQYF. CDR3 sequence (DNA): TGTGCCAGCAGTTACGGGGGGGGATTGCCAGATACGCAGTATTTT.

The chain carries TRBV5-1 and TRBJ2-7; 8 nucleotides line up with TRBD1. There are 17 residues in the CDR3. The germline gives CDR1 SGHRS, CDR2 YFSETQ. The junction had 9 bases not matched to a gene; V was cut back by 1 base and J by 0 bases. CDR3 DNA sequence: TGCGCCAGCAGCTTGTCAATTTTGGGACAGGCCTCCTACGAGCAGTACTTC. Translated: CASSLSILGQASYEQYF.

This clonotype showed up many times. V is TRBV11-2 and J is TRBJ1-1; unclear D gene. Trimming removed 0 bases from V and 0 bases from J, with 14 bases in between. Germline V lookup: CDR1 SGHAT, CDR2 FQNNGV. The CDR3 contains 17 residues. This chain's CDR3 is CASSLDVSAMVNTEAFF. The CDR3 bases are TGTGCCAGCAGCTTAGACGTTTCGGCTATGGTGAACACTGAAGCTTTCTTT.

CDR3 DNA sequence: TGCAGTGCTAGATTGGCGGGGGGGCGTGAGACCCAGTACTTC. It specifies CSARLAGGRETQYF. This sequence joins TRBV20-1 and TRBJ2-5; TRBD2 matches 9 bases. This CDR3 contains 14 residues. Trimming at V came to 2 bases and at J to 5 bases, leaving 6 bases not matched to a gene. In germline, CDR1 is DFQATT, CDR2 SNEGSKA (reference sequence).

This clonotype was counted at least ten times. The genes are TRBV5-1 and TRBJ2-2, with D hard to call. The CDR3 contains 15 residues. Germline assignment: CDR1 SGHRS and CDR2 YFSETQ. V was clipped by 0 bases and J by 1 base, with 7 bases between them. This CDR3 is CASSLDGVNTGELFF. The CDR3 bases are TGCGCCAGCAGCTTGGATGGGGTGAACACCGGGGAGCTGTTTTTT.

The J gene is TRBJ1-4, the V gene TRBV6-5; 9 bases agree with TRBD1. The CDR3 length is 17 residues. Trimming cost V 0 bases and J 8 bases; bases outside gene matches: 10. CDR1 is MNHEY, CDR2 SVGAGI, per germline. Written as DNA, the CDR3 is TGTGCCAGCAGTTACTCGAGCCCCGGGACAGGGAAAGAAAAACTGTTTTTT. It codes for CASSYSSPGTGKEKLFF.

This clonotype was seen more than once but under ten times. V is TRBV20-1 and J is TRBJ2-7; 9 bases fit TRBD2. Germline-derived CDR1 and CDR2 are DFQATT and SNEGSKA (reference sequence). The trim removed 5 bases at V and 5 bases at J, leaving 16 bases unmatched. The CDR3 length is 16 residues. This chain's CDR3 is CSAPKSSGGPRHEQYF. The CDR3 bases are TGCAGTGCTCCTAAATCCAGCGGGGGGCCCAGGCACGAGCAGTACTTC.

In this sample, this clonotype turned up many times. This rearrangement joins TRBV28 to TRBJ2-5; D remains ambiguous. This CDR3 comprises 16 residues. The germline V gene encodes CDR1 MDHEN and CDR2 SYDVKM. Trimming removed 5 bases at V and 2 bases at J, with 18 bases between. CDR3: CASSPLFTLSQETQYF. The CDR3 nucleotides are TGTGCCAGCAGTCCGCTCTTCACGTTATCGCAAGAGACCCAGTACTTC. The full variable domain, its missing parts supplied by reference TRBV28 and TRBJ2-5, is DVKVTQSSRYLVKRTGEKVFLECVQDMDHENMFWYRQDPGLGLRLIYFSYDVKMKEKGDIPEGYSVSREKKERFSLILESASTNQTSMYLCASSPLFTLSQETQYFGPGTRLLVL.

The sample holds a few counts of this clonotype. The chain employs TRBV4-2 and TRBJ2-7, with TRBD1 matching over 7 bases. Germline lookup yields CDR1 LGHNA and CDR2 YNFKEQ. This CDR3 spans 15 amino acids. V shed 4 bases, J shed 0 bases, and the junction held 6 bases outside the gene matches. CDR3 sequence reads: CASSLGQDLSYEQYF. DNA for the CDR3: TGTGCCAGCAGCCTCGGACAGGACCTCTCCTACGAGCAGTACTTC.

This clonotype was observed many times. In DNA, the CDR3 is TGTGCCAGCAGCATAAGGGCACGGACTGAAGCTTTCTTT. It encodes CASSIRARTEAFF. This rearrangement joins TRBV6-1 to TRBJ1-1; D gene uncertain. CDR3 length equals 13 residues. V gave up 6 bases and J gave up 5 bases, with 13 bases separating them. The V gene's germline CDR1 is MNHNS and CDR2 SASEGT.

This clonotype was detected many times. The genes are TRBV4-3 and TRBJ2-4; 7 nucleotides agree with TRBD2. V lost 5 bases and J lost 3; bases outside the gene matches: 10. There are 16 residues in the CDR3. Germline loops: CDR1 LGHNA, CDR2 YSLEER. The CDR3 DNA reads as TGCGCCAGCAGCGTAGAAATCGCGGGGGTCAAAAACATTCAGTACTTC. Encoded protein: CASSVEIAGVKNIQYF.

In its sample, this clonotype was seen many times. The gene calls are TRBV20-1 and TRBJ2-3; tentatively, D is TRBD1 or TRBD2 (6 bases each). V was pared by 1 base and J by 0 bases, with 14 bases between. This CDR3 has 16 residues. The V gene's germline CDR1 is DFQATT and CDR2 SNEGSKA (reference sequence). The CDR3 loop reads CSARGIGGTSTDTQYF. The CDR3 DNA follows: TGCAGTGCTAGAGGTATCGGGGGCACTAGCACAGATACGCAGTATTTT.

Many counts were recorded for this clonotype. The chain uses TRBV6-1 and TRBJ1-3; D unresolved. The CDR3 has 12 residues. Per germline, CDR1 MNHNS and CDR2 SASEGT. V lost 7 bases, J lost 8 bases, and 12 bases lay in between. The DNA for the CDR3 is TGTGCCAGCAACGAGCCATGGGACACCATATATTTT. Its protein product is CASNEPWDTIYF.